Shown below are 31 T cell receptor beta chains from a single sample sequenced in a study of blood T cell repertoires in COVID-19 (dated by TCRdb to 2019 to 2021). Library construction relied on the immunoSEQ multiplex PCR assay. TCRdb obtained this table from immuneACCESS and retained in-frame rearrangements with V and J assigned. These tables miss some clones; where compared with another copy, unresolved V genes account for less than half of the shortfall, and the remainder is unexplained. Recorded for this sample are some 170,000 clones; roughly 73% of them occurred a single time. Of the sample, 2.8% is held by the ten largest clones. Sequencing used peripheral blood. The receptors come from a man between 65 and 80 years old with acute or convalescent COVID-19.

On this clone itself: This same CDR3 is encoded by further DNA sequences in the sample. This sequence joins TRBV5-4 and TRBJ1-5, with D maybe TRBD1 (5 bases). The CDR3 has 13 residues. V gave up 0 bases and J gave up 4 bases, with 5 bases separating them. CDR1 and CDR2 from the germline V gene are SGHNT and YYREEE (reference sequence). In DNA form, the CDR3 reads TGTGCCAGCAGCTTGGGACAGAATCAGCCCCAGCATTTT. Residues: CASSLGQNQPQHF. The entire variable domain, with the rest obtained from reference TRBV5-4 and TRBJ1-5, is as follows: ETGVTQSPTHLIKTRGQQVTLRCSSQSGHNTVSWYQQALGQGPQFIFQYYREEENGRGNFPPRFSGLQFPNYSSELNVNALELDDSALYLCASSLGQNQPQHFGDGTRLSIL.

V and J are TRBV12-3 or TRBV12-4 and TRBJ2-1; TRBD2 matches 9 bases. The V gene end was trimmed by 6 bases and the J gene end by 15 bases; junction bases not matched to a gene: 9. The CDR3 runs to 12 residues. Written as DNA, the CDR3 is TGTGCCAGCAGCACCACTAGCGGGTGGCTGTTCTTC. Translation: CASSTTSGWLFF.

The chain couples TRBV12-5 to TRBJ1-5, with unresolved D. In germline, CDR1 is LGHNT, CDR2 FRNRAP. The CDR3 runs 17 residues. Trimming removed 0 bases at V and 0 bases at J, with 12 bases between. CDR3 DNA sequence: TGTGCTAGTGGTTTGGTGGTTTCGGGAAATAGCAATCAGCCCCAGCATTTT. Its translation: CASGLVVSGNSNQPQHF.

For this clone: Different DNA sequences within this sample yield the same CDR3. The chain couples TRBV10-1 to TRBJ2-7; 7 bases agree with TRBD2. This CDR3 is 13 amino acids long. The V and J ends lost 2 bases and 4 bases, in that order; junction bases with no gene match: 2. Germline V gene sequence: CDR1 WNHNN, CDR2 SYGVQD (reference sequence). This chain's CDR3 is CASSEVGGYEQYF. The CDR3 nucleotides read TGCGCCAGCAGTGAGGTGGGAGGGTACGAGCAGTACTTC.

This clone was observed a single time. Other DNA sequences in the sample encode the same CDR3. CDR3 coding DNA: TGTGCCAGCAGTTCTATCGGACAGGGGGAGAGCTACGAGCAGTACTTC. It codes for CASSSIGQGESYEQYF. The chain carries TRBV28 and TRBJ2-7; 10 nucleotides align to TRBD1. V trimming: 4 bases; J trimming: 3 bases; junction bases outside the gene matches: 9. The CDR3 runs to 16 residues. Germline V gene lookup returns CDR1 MDHEN and CDR2 SYDVKM.

V gene TRBV19 combines with J gene TRBJ1-2; 7 bases agree with TRBD1. The V gene end was trimmed by 3 bases and the J gene end by 11 bases; junction bases not matched to a gene: 3. CDR1 is LNHDA and CDR2 is SQIVND in the germline V gene (reference sequence). The CDR3 is 11 amino acids. This CDR3 reads CASSIRQGYTF. The DNA of the CDR3 is TGTGCCAGTAGTATTAGACAGGGATACACCTTC.

The chain has TRBV3-1 (or the pseudogene TRBV3-2) and TRBJ1-1; D possibly corresponds to TRBD1 (5 bases). The CDR3 has 15 amino acids. Per germline, CDR1 LGHDT and CDR2 YNNKEL (reference sequence). V lost 3 bases and J 2 bases, leaving 13 bases between the germline ends. The CDR3 DNA sequence: TGTGCCAGCAGCCAGGCGGGGCGCCCAAACACTGAAGCTTTCTTT. It codes for CASSQAGRPNTEAFF.

The chain couples TRBV4-2 to TRBJ1-2, with TRBD1 matching over 8 bases. The junction had 8 bases not matched to a gene; V was cut back by 0 bases and J by 5 bases. Germline CDR1 is LGHNA and CDR2 is YNFKEQ. This CDR3 contains 16 residues. CDR3 residues: CASSQDGGTGTYGYTF. The CDR3 nucleotides are TGTGCCAGCAGCCAAGACGGGGGGACAGGAACTTATGGCTACACCTTC.

The rearrangement links TRBV7-9 to TRBJ2-5, with 11 bases fitting TRBD1. There are 18 residues in the CDR3. The trim removed 1 base at V and 4 bases at J, leaving 11 bases unmatched. In germline, CDR1 is SEHNR, CDR2 FQNEAQ (reference sequence). CDR3 sequence: CASSLGAPDRGLRETQYF. Written as DNA, the CDR3 is TGTGCCAGCAGCTTAGGCGCCCCGGACAGGGGGCTAAGAGAGACCCAGTACTTC.

The chain employs TRBV5-1 and TRBJ1-1; 9 nucleotides match TRBD1. V lost 0 bases and J lost 8; bases outside the gene matches: 2. In germline, CDR1 is SGHRS, CDR2 YFSETQ. CDR3 size: 13 residues. The CDR3 sequence: CASSLEDRGEAFF. The CDR3 bases are TGCGCCAGCAGCTTGGAGGACAGGGGCGAAGCTTTCTTT.

This chain joins TRBV21-1 and TRBJ2-7; the listed D gene, TRBD2, was not tested against the DNA. TRBV21-1 is a known pseudogene. CDR3 length equals 15 residues. CDR3 nucleotide sequence: TGTGCCAGCAGATGGGGAAGCGGGAGGTGGTACGAGCAGTACTTC. Translated, it gives CASRWGSGRWYEQYF.

This clone showed up just once. This chain uses TRBV5-1 with TRBJ2-5; TRBD2 matches 11 bases. Germline V CDR1 and CDR2: SGHRS, YFSETQ. Trimming took 0 bases from V and 4 from J; bases not matched to a gene: 8. The CDR3 contains 17 residues. The CDR3 sequence: CASSLDPGLAEAETQYF. The DNA of the CDR3 is TGCGCCAGCAGCTTGGATCCGGGACTAGCGGAAGCAGAGACCCAGTACTTC.

The genes are TRBV5-1 and TRBJ1-1; unclear D gene. Per the germline V gene, CDR1 is SGHRS and CDR2 is YFSETQ. Trimming shortened V by 1 base and J by 0 bases, and 7 bases separated the two germline ends. This CDR3 has 14 residues. The CDR3 is CASSLREMNTEAFF. Here the CDR3 DNA reads TGCGCCAGCAGCTTGAGAGAAATGAACACTGAAGCTTTCTTT. Variable domain in full (rest from reference TRBV5-1 and TRBJ1-1): KAGVTQTPRYLIKTRGQQVTLSCSPISGHRSVSWYQQTPGQGLQFLFEYFSETQRNKGNFPGRFSGRQFSNSRSEMNVSTLELGDSALYLCASSLREMNTEAFFGQGTRLTVV.

The V and J genes are TRBV15 and TRBJ2-7; 9 nucleotides line up with TRBD2. V trimming: 3 bases; J trimming: 6 bases; junction bases outside the gene matches: 6. The CDR3 has 14 amino acids. Germline V CDR1 and CDR2: LNHNV, YYDKDF (reference sequence). The CDR3 region has the DNA TGTGCCACCAGCAGGCTACTAGCGGGCTTCGAGCAGTACTTC. It specifies CATSRLLAGFEQYF. Full variable domain (missing parts from reference TRBV15 and TRBJ2-7): DAMVIQNPRYQVTQFGKPVTLSCSQTLNHNVMYWYQQKSSQAPKLLFHYYDKDFNNEADTPDNFQSRRPNTSFCFLDIRSPGLGDTAMYLCATSRLLAGFEQYFGPGTRLTVT.

The chain has TRBV27 and TRBJ2-7; no definite D call. The V gene's germline CDR1 is MNHEY and CDR2 SMNVEV (reference sequence). V dropped 4 bases and J dropped 6 bases, with 10 bases sitting between them. The CDR3 covers 12 residues. CDR3 coding DNA: TGTGCCAGCAGTTCACACAGCAGCGAGCAGTACTTC. Translated: CASSSHSSEQYF.

This clone was detected only a few times. The chain links TRBV2 to TRBJ2-7; TRBD2 matches at 7 bases. CDR1 is SNHLY, CDR2 FYNNEI, per germline. V was clipped by 7 bases and J by 6 bases; unmatched bases: 12. The CDR3 contains 14 residues. CDR3 nucleotides: TGTGCCAGCACCCTCGGAACATCGGGAGGCGAGCAGTACTTC. This encodes CASTLGTSGGEQYF. Combining the CDR3 with reference TRBV2 and TRBJ2-7 gives the whole variable domain EPEVTQTPSHQVTQMGQEVILRCVPISNHLYFYWYRQILGQKVEFLVSFYNNEISEKSEIFDDQFSVERPDGSNFTLKIRSTKLEDSAMYFCASTLGTSGGEQYFGPGTRLTVT.

The chain recombines TRBV11-3 with TRBJ2-3; D unresolved. Germline V gene sequence: CDR1 SGHNT, CDR2 YENEEA. Trimming removed 5 bases at V and 5 bases at J, with 8 bases between. This CDR3 spans 12 amino acids. CDR3 amino acids: CASSRPGDTQYF. In nucleotides, the CDR3 is TGTGCCAGCAGCCGTCCCGGAGATACGCAGTATTTT.

The J gene is TRBJ2-2, the V gene TRBV10-2, with 9 bases fitting TRBD1. There are 16 residues in the CDR3. V lost 1 base and J lost 0; bases outside the gene matches: 0. Germline assignment: CDR1 WSHSY and CDR2 SAAADI. CDR3 DNA: TGCGCCAGCAGTGAGTGGGACAGGGCGAACACCGGGGAGCTGTTTTTT. Translating it yields CASSEWDRANTGELFF.

V usage is TRBV3-1 (or the pseudogene TRBV3-2) and J usage is TRBJ2-5; D possibly corresponds to TRBD1 (6 bases). The germline gives CDR1 LGHDT, CDR2 YNNKEL (reference sequence). The germline V and J ends were trimmed by 7 bases and 4 bases, with 22 bases remaining between them. The CDR3 runs to 16 residues. DNA of the CDR3: TGTGCCAGCACCACTCAGCGAGGGGGAACGGGAGAGACCCAGTACTTC. Encoded protein: CASTTQRGGTGETQYF.

The rearrangement links TRBV19 to TRBJ2-1; TRBD1 matches 8 bases. The CDR3 has 14 residues. Germline CDR1 LNHDA, CDR2 SQIVND (reference sequence). J gave up 2 bases and V 5 bases, and 2 bases lay outside the gene matches. The DNA for the CDR3 is TGTGCCAGTAGTGCAGGGGGCGCCTACAATGAGCAGTTCTTC. This codes for CASSAGGAYNEQFF.

The rearrangement joins TRBV24-1 to TRBJ1-2, with 8 bases identical to TRBD1. From germline, CDR1 is KGHDR and CDR2 SFDVKD. With V trimmed by 5 bases and J by 6 bases, 10 bases remained unmatched. The CDR3 totals 15 residues. CDR3 sequence: CATSASGQEAHGYTF. In nucleotides, the CDR3 is TGTGCCACCAGTGCTTCGGGACAGGAGGCACATGGCTACACCTTC.

The chain employs TRBV27 and TRBJ2-7; TRBD1 aligns across 7 bases. Germline CDR1 is MNHEY and CDR2 is SMNVEV (reference sequence). The J segment lost 2 bases and the V segment lost 5 bases, leaving 9 bases of the junction unmatched. CDR3 length equals 15 residues. The CDR3 region has the DNA TGTGCCAGCAGTATACGAGGGACAGCAGCCTACGAGCAGTACTTC. Translating it yields CASSIRGTAAYEQYF.

The DNA of the CDR3 is TGTGCCAGCGCTAGTGCGGCCGAGGCTGGTACGCAGTATTTT. It codes for CASASAAEAGTQYF. This chain uses TRBV5-4 with TRBJ2-3; D ambiguous. This CDR3 comprises 14 residues. Per the germline V gene, CDR1 is SGHNT and CDR2 is YYREEE (reference sequence). V lost 7 bases and J lost 8, with 20 bases in between.

V usage is TRBV27 and J usage is TRBJ2-5; TRBD1 matches at 7 bases. The length of the CDR3 is 11 residues. With 8 bases clipped from V and 4 bases from J, the junction kept 1 base outside the gene matches. The germline V gene has CDR1 MNHEY and CDR2 SMNVEV (reference sequence). This chain's CDR3 is CASPGGETQYF. CDR3 bases: TGTGCCAGCCCAGGGGGAGAGACCCAGTACTTC.

This clone was seen more than once but under ten times. The chain uses TRBV9 and TRBJ2-2; 10 bases are shared with TRBD2. The V gene's germline CDR1 is SGDLS and CDR2 YYNGEE. Trimming took 0 bases from V and 7 from J; bases not matched to a gene: 6. This CDR3 has 16 amino acids. The DNA for the CDR3 is TGTGCCAGCAGCGTAGGTGGGACTAGCGAGGGCGGGGAGCTGTTTTTT. It yields the protein CASSVGGTSEGGELFF.

This chain uses TRBV4-3 with TRBJ1-6, with D unclear. Germline values: CDR1 LGHNA, CDR2 YSLEER. V lost 4 bases, J lost 5 bases, and 12 bases lay in between. This CDR3 region has 15 residues. CDR3: CASSPRVANNSPLHF. DNA of the CDR3: TGCGCCAGCAGCCCGAGGGTGGCGAATAATTCACCCCTCCACTTT.

In its sample, this clone was seen a few times. This chain joins TRBV19 and TRBJ1-4; 7 nucleotides match TRBD1. Germline V gene data show CDR1 as LNHDA and CDR2 as SQIVND (reference sequence). With V trimmed by 7 bases and J by 3 bases, 5 bases remained unmatched. The CDR3 is 14 amino acids. CDR3 region: CASNTGTANEKLFF. Written as DNA, the CDR3 is TGTGCCAGTAATACCGGGACAGCTAATGAAAAACTGTTTTTT.

This sequence joins TRBV4-3 and TRBJ2-7; unclear D gene. Deletions cut 3 bases from V and 1 base from J, with 10 bases between. This CDR3 region has 14 residues. The V gene's germline CDR1 is LGHNA and CDR2 YSLEER. In nucleotides, the CDR3 is TGCGCCAGCAGCCAGTATCTACCTTCCTACGAGCAGTACTTC. As protein: CASSQYLPSYEQYF.

The chain joins TRBV28 to TRBJ1-5; 8 nucleotides match TRBD1. Germline lookup yields CDR1 MDHEN and CDR2 SYDVKM. V gave up 4 bases and J gave up 2 bases; unmatched junction bases: 4. The CDR3 is made up of 15 amino acids. The CDR3 DNA reads TGTGCCAGCAGTTCAGGGGGCGCGGGCAATCAGCCCCAGCATTTT. Protein sequence: CASSSGGAGNQPQHF.

V usage is TRBV5-1 and J usage is TRBJ1-2; D gene ambiguous. With 2 bases removed from V and 0 bases from J, the gap between germline ends came to 17 bases. The germline gives CDR1 SGHRS, CDR2 YFSETQ. CDR3 size: 17 residues. The CDR3 DNA sequence: TGCGCCAGCAGCTTTGGGTTAAAGGCAGGTTCTAACTATGGCTACACCTTC. It yields the protein CASSFGLKAGSNYGYTF.

This clone showed up just once. The chain carries TRBV6-5 and TRBJ2-7, with D possibly being TRBD1 (6 bases). This CDR3 spans 16 amino acids. Germline loops: CDR1 MNHEY, CDR2 SVGAGI. V was cut by 0 bases and J by 4 bases, with 16 bases left in between. Written as DNA, the CDR3 is TGTGCCAGCAGTTACTCCCTAGGACAGAAGGGTTACGAGCAGTACTTC. Translation: CASSYSLGQKGYEQYF.